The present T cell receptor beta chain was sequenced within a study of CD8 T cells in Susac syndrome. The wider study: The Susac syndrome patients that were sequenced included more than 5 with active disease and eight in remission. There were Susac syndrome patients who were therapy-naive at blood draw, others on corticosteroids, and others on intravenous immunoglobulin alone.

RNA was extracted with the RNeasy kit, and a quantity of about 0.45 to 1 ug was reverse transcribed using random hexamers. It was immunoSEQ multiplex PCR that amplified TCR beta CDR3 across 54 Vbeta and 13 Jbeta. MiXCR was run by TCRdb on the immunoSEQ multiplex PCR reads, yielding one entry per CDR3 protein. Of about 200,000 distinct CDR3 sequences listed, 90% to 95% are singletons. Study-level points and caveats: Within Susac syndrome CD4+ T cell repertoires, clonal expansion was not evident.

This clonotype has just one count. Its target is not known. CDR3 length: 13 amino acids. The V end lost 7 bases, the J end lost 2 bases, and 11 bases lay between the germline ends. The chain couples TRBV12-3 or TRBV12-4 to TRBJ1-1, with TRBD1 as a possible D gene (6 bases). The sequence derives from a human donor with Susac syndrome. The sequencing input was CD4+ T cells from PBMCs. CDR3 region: CASTTTGNTEAFF. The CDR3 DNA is TGTGCCAGCACCACGACAGGAAACACTGAAGCTTTCTTT.